This is a list of T cell receptor beta chains from one sample in a study of a mutant IDH1 vaccine in newly diagnosed glioma. Which antigens these TCRs recognize remains unknown. Libraries were prepared by immunoSEQ multiplex PCR; TCRdb keeps only in-frame clonotypes and omits some of them. The sample holds about 52,000 clones, 91% seen once. The sequences come from PBMCs, collected from a glioma patient whose treatment included an IDH1 peptide vaccine. These receptors all stem from a man in his fifties or sixties with glioma. CDR3s include the opening cysteine and the closing phenylalanine or tryptophan. A D gene is named only where the DNA matches it firmly. A clone size is listed for some rows: how often the clone was seen (once, few, many), or a class if it is expanded.

TRBV27	NA	NA	TRBJ1-5	CASSWYSNQPQHF	TGTGCCAGCAGTTGGTATAGCAATCAGCCCCAGCATTTT
TRBV5-4	NA	NA	TRBJ1-2	CASSFAGRNYGYTF	TGTGCCAGCAGCTTCGCAGGGCGTAACTATGGCTACACCTTC
TRBV19	TRBD1	NA	TRBJ1-5	CASRRDRGGNQPQHF	TGTGCCAGTAGACGGGACAGGGGAGGCAATCAGCCCCAGCATTTT
TRBV9	NA	NA	TRBJ2-3	CASSVAFPGGTDTQYF	TGTGCCAGCAGCGTAGCCTTTCCAGGGGGCACAGATACGCAGTATTTT
TRBV5-1	NA	NA	TRBJ2-7	CASSLVGAGRGMSSYEQYF	TGCGCCAGCAGCTTGGTGGGCGCGGGGAGGGGGATGTCCTCCTACGAGCAGTACTTC
TRBV9	TRBD2	NA	TRBJ2-2	CASSVAGRVTGELFF	TGTGCCAGCAGCGTAGCTGGGAGGGTCACCGGGGAGCTGTTTTTT
TRBV10-1	TRBD1	NA	TRBJ2-7	CASSESRQGLAEQYF	TGCGCCAGCAGTGAGTCGAGACAGGGATTAGCCGAGCAGTACTTC
TRBV2	TRBD1	NA	TRBJ2-2	CASTETGVDINTGELFF	TGTGCCAGCACGGAGACAGGGGTGGACATCAACACCGGGGAGCTGTTTTTT
TRBV7-9	NA	NA	TRBJ1-5	CAGSQGIGQPQHF	TGTGCCGGATCACAGGGTATTGGTCAGCCCCAGCATTTT
TRBV5-4	NA	NA	TRBJ2-7	CASSSPSRGTYEQYF	TGTGCCAGCAGCTCTCCTTCGCGGGGCACCTACGAGCAGTACTTC
TRBV27	NA	NA	TRBJ1-1	CASSLGQALEAFF	TGTGCCAGCAGTTTAGGCCAGGCCCTTGAAGCTTTCTTT
TRBV5-6	NA	NA	TRBJ2-7	CASTSGLGEGREQYF	TGTGCCAGCACCTCGGGCCTAGGTGAGGGGCGCGAGCAGTACTTC
TRBV6-6	TRBD2	NA	TRBJ2-1	CASTPGGGEQFF	TGTGCCAGCACTCCGGGAGGAGGAGAGCAGTTCTTC
TRBV28	NA	NA	TRBJ1-5	CASSSGFGEPQHF	TGTGCCAGCAGTTCAGGGTTCGGGGAGCCCCAGCATTTT
TRBV19	TRBD2	NA	TRBJ2-2	CAIKPPSGGNTGELFF	TGTGCCATAAAGCCCCCTAGCGGGGGTAACACCGGGGAGCTGTTTTTT
TRBV5-1	NA	NA	TRBJ2-2	CASSWGQGTGELFF	TGCGCCAGCAGCTGGGGCCAGGGGACCGGGGAGCTGTTTTTT
TRBV7-2	NA	NA	TRBJ1-2	CASSPDRYGYTF	TGTGCCAGCAGTCCGGATAGATATGGCTACACCTTC
TRBV6-6	NA	NA	TRBJ1-5	CASSYSQGLSNQPQHF	TGTGCCAGCAGTTACTCTCAGGGTTTGAGCAATCAGCCCCAGCATTTT
TRBV27	NA	NA	TRBJ1-2	CASRPGVADYGYTF	TGTGCCAGCAGACCGGGGGTAGCTGACTATGGCTACACCTTC
TRBV16	TRBD1	NA	TRBJ1-2	CASSQLKGGTALTNYGYTF	TGTGCCAGCAGCCAATTGAAAGGCGGGACAGCACTCACCAACTATGGCTACACCTTC
TRBV7-2	NA	NA	TRBJ2-7	CASSSDDRLYEQYF	TGTGCCAGCAGCTCCGACGACAGGCTCTACGAGCAGTACTTC
TRBV5-1	TRBD2	NA	TRBJ2-3	CASSPGAGSTDTQYF	TGCGCCAGCAGCCCAGGAGCGGGAAGCACAGATACGCAGTATTTT
TRBV27	NA	NA	TRBJ1-5	CASSPRHTPNQPQHF	TGTGCCAGCAGCCCCCGACATACCCCCAATCAGCCCCAGCATTTT
TRBV6-6	NA	NA	TRBJ2-3	CASSRGEDTQYF	TGTGCCAGCAGCCGCGGGGAAGATACGCAGTATTTT
TRBV19	NA	NA	TRBJ2-5	CASSTGNPYQETQYF	TGTGCCAGTAGTACGGGGAACCCGTACCAAGAGACCCAGTACTTC
TRBV4-1	TRBD1	once	TRBJ2-1	CASKPLPTGTGLDNEQFF	TGCGCCAGCAAGCCCCTCCCCACCGGGACAGGGCTGGACAATGAGCAGTTCTTC
TRBV19	NA	NA	TRBJ1-5	CASSLGTFHQPQHF	TGTGCCAGTAGTCTAGGGACTTTCCATCAGCCCCAGCATTTT
TRBV7-2	NA	NA	TRBJ1-3	CASSSRQTARTNSGNTIYF	TGTGCCAGCAGCTCTCGACAGACAGCAAGGACGAACTCTGGAAACACCATATATTTT
TRBV10-3	NA	once	TRBJ1-1	CAISESGGKAFF	TGTGCCATCAGTGAGTCGGGGGGGAAAGCTTTCTTT
TRBV6-5	TRBD1	NA	TRBJ1-1	CASRLDRGSPPEAFF	TGTGCCAGCAGGTTAGACAGGGGATCCCCTCCTGAAGCTTTCTTT
TRBV5-1	NA	NA	TRBJ1-1	CASSLVQFGGLMNTEAFF	TGCGCCAGCAGCTTGGTACAGTTTGGGGGCCTTATGAACACTGAAGCTTTCTTT
TRBV7-8	NA	NA	TRBJ1-1	CASSLAQVAAVAFF	TGTGCCAGCAGCTTAGCGCAGGTAGCCGCGGTGGCTTTCTTT
TRBV7-9	NA	NA	TRBJ2-5	CASSLGQNQETQYF	TGTGCCAGCAGCTTAGGACAAAACCAAGAGACCCAGTACTTC
TRBV9	NA	NA	TRBJ1-4	CASSVGRGAGTNEKLFF	TGTGCCAGCAGCGTAGGCAGGGGCGCTGGAACTAATGAAAAACTGTTTTTT
TRBV25-1	NA	once	TRBJ2-7	CASSERSWLEPHEQYF	TGTGCCAGCAGTGAACGAAGTTGGCTAGAGCCCCACGAGCAGTACTTC
TRBV5-1	NA	NA	TRBJ1-3	CASSQDPQGSGNTIYF	TGCGCCAGCAGCCAAGACCCCCAAGGATCTGGAAACACCATATATTTT
TRBV28	TRBD2	NA	TRBJ2-3	CASRSPTGLAGGPDTQYF	TGTGCCAGCAGAAGTCCGACGGGACTAGCGGGGGGGCCCGATACGCAGTATTTT
TRBV4-3	TRBD1	NA	TRBJ2-7	CASSQGQGFEQYF	TGCGCCAGCAGCCAAGGACAGGGGTTTGAGCAGTACTTC
TRBV6-1	NA	NA	TRBJ1-1	CASSEALAGGSSEAFF	TGTGCCAGCAGTGAAGCGCTCGCGGGGGGTTCGAGTGAAGCTTTCTTT
TRBV11-3	TRBD2	NA	TRBJ2-5	CASSPTGTSVGTQYF	TGTGCCAGCAGCCCGACCGGGACTAGCGTTGGGACCCAGTACTTC
TRBV4-1	TRBD1	NA	TRBJ2-7	CASSTPQGAAPYEQYF	TGCGCCAGCAGCACTCCCCAGGGGGCTGCCCCCTACGAGCAGTACTTC
TRBV5-4	TRBD1	NA	TRBJ2-7	CASKETGGPYEQYF	TGTGCCAGCAAAGAGACAGGGGGTCCGTACGAGCAGTACTTC
TRBV7-3	TRBD1	NA	TRBJ2-2	CASSRDRRTGELFF	TGTGCCAGCAGCAGGGACAGGAGGACCGGGGAGCTGTTTTTT
TRBV29-1	NA	NA	TRBJ1-2	CSVEDLAHYGYTF	TGCAGCGTTGAAGATCTCGCCCACTATGGCTACACCTTC
TRBV5-6	TRBD1	few	TRBJ1-1	CASSPPAGGTEAFF	TGTGCCAGCAGCCCTCCTGCAGGGGGCACTGAAGCTTTCTTT
TRBV29-1	NA	NA	TRBJ2-1	CSVEEFSEQFF	TGCAGCGTTGAAGAGTTCAGTGAGCAGTTCTTC
TRBV6-1	NA	NA	TRBJ2-1	CASSDKGVTYNEQFF	TGTGCCAGCAGTGATAAGGGGGTCACCTACAATGAGCAGTTCTTC
TRBV18	TRBD1	NA	TRBJ1-4	CASSPITDRGEEKLFF	TGTGCCAGCTCACCAATCACGGACAGGGGAGAGGAAAAACTGTTTTTT
TRBV29-1	NA	NA	TRBJ2-1	CSVSVRVNEQFF	TGCAGCGTTAGTGTAAGGGTGAATGAGCAGTTCTTC
TRBV27	NA	NA	TRBJ2-7	CASSLSGASEGEQYF	TGTGCCAGCAGTTTATCCGGGGCTAGCGAGGGCGAGCAGTACTTC